This TCR beta chain was observed in a study of blood T cell repertoires in COVID-19. The wider study: The origin of the acute and convalescent COVID-19 samples was the United States, Italy and Spain. Sample material is recorded as cDNA or gDNA derived from T cells, B-cell-depleted T cells, or PBMCs.

Authors' processing steps: Scientists estimated how many nucleated cells there were by amplifying reference gene primers. Libraries were prepared by immunoSEQ multiplex PCR; TCRdb keeps only in-frame clonotypes and omits some of them. V and J calls and clone size follow that table, whereas D and trimming were derived from the DNA. The repertoire holds nearly 90,000 clones, with around 90% as singletons. V lost 4 bases and J lost 10, with 10 bases in between. Germline values: CDR1 MNHEY, CDR2 SVGAGI. CDR3 size: 11 residues. The chain links TRBV6-5 to TRBJ1-1; D not certain. Material: peripheral blood. The clonotype originates from a man at least 80 years old with acute or convalescent COVID-19. This CDR3 reads CASSWSIGAFF. The CDR3 DNA is TGTGCCAGCAGTTGGTCAATCGGAGCTTTCTTT.